Listed here is a single TCR beta chain. The antigen remains undetermined. This specimen belongs to a study of T cell clonotyping in hematopoietic cell transplantation. Regarding the study as a whole: At the given depth, recipient repertoires were over 95% de novo clonotypes. Graft donor and pretransplant recipient Inverse Simpson Index values predicted broader posttransplant TCR diversity. After transplant, recipient diversity fell while pathologically expanded clonotypes grew through day 180.

Clones were read by immunoSEQ multiplex PCR, and TCRdb kept only the in-frame ones, dropping some. The sample includes tens of thousands of clones, 70% to 80% of them seen just once. The time point denotes: recipient sample about 28 days before transplant, after cytoreduction. This CDR3 contains 14 residues. V lost 3 bases, J lost 4 bases, and 10 bases lay in between. Germline V CDR1 and CDR2: MGHDK, SYGVNS. This receptor was identified in a woman aged 25-40 years with chronic myeloid leukemia. Some clones in this sample may be carry-over from other donors' samples. The source material was peripheral blood mononuclear cells, sampled before stem cell transplant. The V gene is TRBV25-1, the J gene TRBJ1-5; a weak D match, TRBD1 (5 bases). CDR3 loop: CASSEPQGNQPQHF. The CDR3 DNA is TGTGCCAGCAGTGAGCCTCAGGGAAATCAGCCCCAGCATTTT.